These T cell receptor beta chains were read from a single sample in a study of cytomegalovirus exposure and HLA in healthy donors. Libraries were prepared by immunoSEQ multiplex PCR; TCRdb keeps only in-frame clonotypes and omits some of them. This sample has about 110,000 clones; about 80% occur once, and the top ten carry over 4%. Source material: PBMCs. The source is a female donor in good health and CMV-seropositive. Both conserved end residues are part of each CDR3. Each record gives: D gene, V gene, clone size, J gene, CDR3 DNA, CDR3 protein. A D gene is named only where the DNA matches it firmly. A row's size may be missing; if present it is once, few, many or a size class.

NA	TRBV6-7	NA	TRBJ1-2	TGTGCCCGAGCCTGGTCAGACAAATATGGCTACACCTTC	CARAWSDKYGYTF
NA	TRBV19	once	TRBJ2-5	TGTGCCAGTAGAAGTCAGGGCGAGGAGACCCAGTACTTC	CASRSQGEETQYF
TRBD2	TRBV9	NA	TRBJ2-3	TGTGCCAGCAGTCATAAGATGGGAGGGAGCACAGATACGCAGTATTTT	CASSHKMGGSTDTQYF
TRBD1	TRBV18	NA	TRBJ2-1	TGTGCCAGCTCACTTAGACAGGGAAGGACCAATGAGCAGTTCTTC	CASSLRQGRTNEQFF
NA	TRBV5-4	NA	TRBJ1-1	TGTGCCAGCAGCTGGACAGACAACACTGAAGCTTTCTTT	CASSWTDNTEAFF
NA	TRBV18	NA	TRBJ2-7	TGTGCCAGCTCACCAGGACAGACGAGGTACGAGCAGTACTTC	CASSPGQTRYEQYF
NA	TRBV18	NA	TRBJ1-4	TGTGCCAGCTCACCAGGGGCCACTAATGAAAAACTGTTTTTT	CASSPGATNEKLFF
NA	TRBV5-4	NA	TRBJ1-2	TGTGCCAGCAGCTTGGTCCAAGGGGGGGAAAACTATGGCTACACCTTC	CASSLVQGGENYGYTF
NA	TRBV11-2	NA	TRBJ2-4	TGTGCCAGCAGCCAGCCAGGGGCACGGAAAAACATTCAGTACTTC	CASSQPGARKNIQYF
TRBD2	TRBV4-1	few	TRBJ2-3	TGCGCCAGCAGCCACATAGGCCGGGGGGGCGCGGGAACAGATACGCAGTATTTT	CASSHIGRGGAGTDTQYF